The TCR beta chain described here comes from a study of control samples from healthy donors and cancer patients. Measured with immunoSEQ multiplex PCR; TCRdb has only the in-frame clones, and not every one. The sample includes 50,000 to 75,000 clones, nearly 90% seen only once; the top ten take approximately 5.9%. CDR1 is SNHLY, CDR2 FYNNEI, per germline. The CDR3 covers 14 residues. V lost 2 bases to trimming and J lost 4 bases; unmatched junction nucleotides: 1. The rearrangement uses TRBV2 and TRBJ1-5; 8 bases fit TRBD1. The source is a man aged 55 to 70 with colorectal cancer. The source material was PBMCs. This CDR3 reads CASSERTGNQPQHF. The CDR3 DNA follows: TGTGCCAGCAGTGAAAGGACAGGGAATCAGCCCCAGCATTTT.